This T cell receptor (beta chain) was sequenced for a study of neurological immune-mediated disorders. Overall study findings and caveats: HTLV-1-associated myelopathy led in TCR clonal expansion, while multiple sclerosis ranked lowest, below healthy controls. One related-CDR3 cluster, found by phylogenetic grouping, held repertoires of 18 of 34 multiple sclerosis patients and is a possible signature.

Unsorted libraries were derived from 2 million PBMCs stored at -80 C. Per germline, CDR1 MDHEN and CDR2 SYDVKM. J lost 8 bases, V lost 7 bases, and 4 bases had no gene match. The CDR3 is made up of 13 amino acids. This clonotype was counted ten times or more. The antigen is unknown. Using its own MiXCR run on the 5' RACE reads, TCRdb lists one record per CDR3 protein. The sample carries about 120,000 distinct CDR3 sequences, more than 2.5% recorded once. The gene calls are TRBV28 and TRBJ1-4, with 10 bases that match TRBD1. The sequenced sample consisted of PBMCs. This TCR came from a woman in her 30s with multiple sclerosis. DNA of the CDR3: TGTGCCAGCATGGGGACAGGGGTGGAAAAACTGTTTTTT. Translating gives CASMGTGVEKLFF.